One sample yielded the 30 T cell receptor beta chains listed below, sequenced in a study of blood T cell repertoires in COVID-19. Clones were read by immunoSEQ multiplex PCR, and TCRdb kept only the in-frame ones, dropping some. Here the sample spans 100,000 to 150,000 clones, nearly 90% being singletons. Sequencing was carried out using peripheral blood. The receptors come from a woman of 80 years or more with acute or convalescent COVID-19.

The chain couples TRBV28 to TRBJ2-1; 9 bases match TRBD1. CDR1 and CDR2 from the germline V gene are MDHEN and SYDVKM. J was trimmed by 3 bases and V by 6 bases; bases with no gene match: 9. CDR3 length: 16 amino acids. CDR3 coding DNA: TGTGCCAGCAGCTCCGTCACAGGGGGCCTCTACAATGAGCAGTTCTTC. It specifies CASSSVTGGLYNEQFF.

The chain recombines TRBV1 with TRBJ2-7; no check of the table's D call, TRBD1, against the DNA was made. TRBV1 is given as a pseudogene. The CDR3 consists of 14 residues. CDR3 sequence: CTSSQEDRVYEQYF. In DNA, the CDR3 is TGCACCAGCAGCCAGGAGGACAGGGTTTACGAGCAGTACTTC.

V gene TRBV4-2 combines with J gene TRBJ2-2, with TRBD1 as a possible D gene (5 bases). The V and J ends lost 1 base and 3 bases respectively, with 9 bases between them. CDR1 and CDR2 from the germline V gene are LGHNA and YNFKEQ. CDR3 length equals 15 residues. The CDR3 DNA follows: TGTGCCAGCAGCCAAGGTGAAGGGGACACCGGGGAGCTGTTTTTT. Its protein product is CASSQGEGDTGELFF.

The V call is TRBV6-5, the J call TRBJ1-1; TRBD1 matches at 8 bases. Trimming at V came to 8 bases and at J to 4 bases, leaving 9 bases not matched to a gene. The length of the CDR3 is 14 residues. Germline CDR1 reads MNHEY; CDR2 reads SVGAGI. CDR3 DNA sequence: TGTGCCAGCCGGTCAGGGGGCATGAGCACTGAAGCTTTCTTT. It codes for CASRSGGMSTEAFF.

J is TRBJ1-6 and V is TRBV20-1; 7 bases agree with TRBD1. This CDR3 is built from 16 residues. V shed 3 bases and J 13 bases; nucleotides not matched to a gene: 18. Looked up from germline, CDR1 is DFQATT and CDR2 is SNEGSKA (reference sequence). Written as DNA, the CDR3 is TGCAGTGCTAGTGCCTCTTCCGGGACAGTGTCTCGTCCCCTCCACTTT. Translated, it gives CSASASSGTVSRPLHF.

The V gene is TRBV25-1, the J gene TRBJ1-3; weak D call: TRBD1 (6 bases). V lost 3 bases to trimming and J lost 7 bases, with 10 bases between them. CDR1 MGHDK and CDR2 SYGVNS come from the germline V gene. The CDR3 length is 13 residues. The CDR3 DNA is TGTGCCAGCAGTGAGGGGCAGGGGAACACCATATATTTT. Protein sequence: CASSEGQGNTIYF.

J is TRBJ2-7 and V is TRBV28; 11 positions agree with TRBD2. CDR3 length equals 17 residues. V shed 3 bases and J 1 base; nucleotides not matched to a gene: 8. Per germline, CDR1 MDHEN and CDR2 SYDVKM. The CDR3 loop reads CASSLQVAGGLSYEQYF. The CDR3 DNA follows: TGTGCCAGCAGTTTGCAGGTAGCGGGAGGGCTGTCCTACGAGCAGTACTTC. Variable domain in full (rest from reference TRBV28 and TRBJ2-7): DVKVTQSSRYLVKRTGEKVFLECVQDMDHENMFWYRQDPGLGLRLIYFSYDVKMKEKGDIPEGYSVSREKKERFSLILESASTNQTSMYLCASSLQVAGGLSYEQYFGPGTRLTVT.

The CDR3, as DNA: TGTGCCAGCAGCCGCTCTCCCGGGACAGGGTCCTACGAGCAGTACTTC. Encoded protein: CASSRSPGTGSYEQYF. The V call is TRBV3-1 (or the pseudogene TRBV3-2), the J call TRBJ2-7; 9 nucleotides align to TRBD1. The CDR3 sequence is 16 residues long. J was trimmed by 1 base and V by 4 bases; bases with no gene match: 8. The germline gives CDR1 LGHDT, CDR2 YNNKEL (reference sequence).

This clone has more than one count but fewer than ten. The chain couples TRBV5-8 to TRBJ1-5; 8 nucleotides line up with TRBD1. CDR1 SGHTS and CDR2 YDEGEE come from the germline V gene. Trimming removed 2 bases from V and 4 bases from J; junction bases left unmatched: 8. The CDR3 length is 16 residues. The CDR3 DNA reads TGTGCCAGCAGCTTAGGTGACAGGGGTGTAAATCAGCCCCAGCATTTT. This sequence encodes CASSLGDRGVNQPQHF.

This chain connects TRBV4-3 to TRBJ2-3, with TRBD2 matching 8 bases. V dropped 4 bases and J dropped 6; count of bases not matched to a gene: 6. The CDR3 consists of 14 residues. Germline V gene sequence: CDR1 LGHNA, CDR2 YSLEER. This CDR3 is CASSLSGGRDTQYF. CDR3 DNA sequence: TGCGCCAGCAGCCTAAGCGGGGGAAGGGATACGCAGTATTTT.

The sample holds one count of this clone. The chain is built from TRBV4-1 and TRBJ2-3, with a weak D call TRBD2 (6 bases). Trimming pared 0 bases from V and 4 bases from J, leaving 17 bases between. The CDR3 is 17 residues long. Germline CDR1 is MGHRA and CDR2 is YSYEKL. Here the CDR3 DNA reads TGCGCCAGCAGCCAAGATGGGCCGGGGCGGGGAGCAGATACGCAGTATTTT. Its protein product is CASSQDGPGRGADTQYF.

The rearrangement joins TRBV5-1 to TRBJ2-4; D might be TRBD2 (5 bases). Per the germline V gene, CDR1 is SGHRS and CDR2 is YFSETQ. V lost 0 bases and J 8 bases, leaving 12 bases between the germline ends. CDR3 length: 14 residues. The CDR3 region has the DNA TGCGCCAGCAGCTTGGGTCTGGGGAGAGACATTCAGTACTTC. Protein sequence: CASSLGLGRDIQYF.

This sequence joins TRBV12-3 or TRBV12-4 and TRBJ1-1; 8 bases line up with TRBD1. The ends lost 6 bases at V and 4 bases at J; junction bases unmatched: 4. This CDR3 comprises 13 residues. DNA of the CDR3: TGTGCCAGCAGGGTTACAGGGGGCACTGAAGCTTTCTTT. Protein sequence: CASRVTGGTEAFF.

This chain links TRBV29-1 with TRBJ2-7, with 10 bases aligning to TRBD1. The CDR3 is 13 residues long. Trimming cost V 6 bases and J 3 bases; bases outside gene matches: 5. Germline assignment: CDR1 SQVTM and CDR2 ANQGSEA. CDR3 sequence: CSVIRTGGYEQYF. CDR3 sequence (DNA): TGCAGCGTCATAAGGACAGGGGGCTACGAGCAGTACTTC.

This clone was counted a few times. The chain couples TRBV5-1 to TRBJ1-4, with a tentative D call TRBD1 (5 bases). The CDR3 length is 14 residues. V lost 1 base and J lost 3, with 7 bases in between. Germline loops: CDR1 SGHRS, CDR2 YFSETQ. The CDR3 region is CASSLYRPNEKLFF. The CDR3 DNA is TGCGCCAGCAGCTTGTACAGGCCTAATGAAAAACTGTTTTTT.

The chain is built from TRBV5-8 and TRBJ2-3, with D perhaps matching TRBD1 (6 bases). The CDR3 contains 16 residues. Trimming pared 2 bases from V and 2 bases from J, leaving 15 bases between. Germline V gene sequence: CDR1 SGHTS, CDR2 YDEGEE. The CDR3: CASSFLGRGDTDTQYF. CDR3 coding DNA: TGTGCCAGCAGCTTCTTAGGCAGGGGAGACACAGATACGCAGTATTTT.

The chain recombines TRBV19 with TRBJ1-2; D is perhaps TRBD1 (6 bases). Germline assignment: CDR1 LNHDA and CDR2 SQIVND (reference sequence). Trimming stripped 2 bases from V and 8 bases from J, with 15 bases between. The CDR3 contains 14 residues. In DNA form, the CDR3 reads TGTGCCAGTAGTATAAACAGGGTAATGGGCGGCTACACCTTC. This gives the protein CASSINRVMGGYTF.

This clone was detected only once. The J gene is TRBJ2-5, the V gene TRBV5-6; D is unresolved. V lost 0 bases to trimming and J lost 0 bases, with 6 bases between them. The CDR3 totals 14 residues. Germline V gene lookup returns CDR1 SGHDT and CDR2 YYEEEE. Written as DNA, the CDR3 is TGTGCCAGCAGCTTGGGACAAAACCAAGAGACCCAGTACTTC. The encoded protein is CASSLGQNQETQYF.

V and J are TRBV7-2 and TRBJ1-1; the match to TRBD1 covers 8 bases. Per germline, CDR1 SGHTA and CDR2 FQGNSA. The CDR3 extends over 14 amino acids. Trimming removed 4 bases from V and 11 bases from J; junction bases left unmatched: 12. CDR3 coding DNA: TGTGCCAGCAGCTCGCTAACAGGGGGGGGTGTGGCTTTCTTT. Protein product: CASSSLTGGGVAFF.

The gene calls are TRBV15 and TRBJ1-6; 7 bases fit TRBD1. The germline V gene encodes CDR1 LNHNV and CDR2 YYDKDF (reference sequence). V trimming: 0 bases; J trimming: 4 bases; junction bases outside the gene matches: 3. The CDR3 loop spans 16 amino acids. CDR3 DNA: TGTGCCACCAGCAGAGATCTACAGGGGTATAATTCACCCCTCCACTTT. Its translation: CATSRDLQGYNSPLHF.

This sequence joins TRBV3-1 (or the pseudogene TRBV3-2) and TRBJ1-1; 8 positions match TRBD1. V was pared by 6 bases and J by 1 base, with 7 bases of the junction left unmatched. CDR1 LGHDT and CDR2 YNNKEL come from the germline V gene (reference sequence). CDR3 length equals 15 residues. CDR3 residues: CASSEGQASNTEAFF. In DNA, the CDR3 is TGTGCCAGCAGTGAGGGACAGGCATCGAACACTGAAGCTTTCTTT.

This chain's CDR3 is CASSPQTNTEAFF. Here the CDR3 DNA reads TGTGCCAGCAGCCCTCAGACAAACACTGAAGCTTTCTTT. The chain employs TRBV7-7 and TRBJ1-1; D call uncertain. Trimming removed 5 bases at V and 2 bases at J, with 9 bases between. The germline V gene has CDR1 SSHAT and CDR2 FNYEAQ (reference sequence). This CDR3 region has 13 residues.

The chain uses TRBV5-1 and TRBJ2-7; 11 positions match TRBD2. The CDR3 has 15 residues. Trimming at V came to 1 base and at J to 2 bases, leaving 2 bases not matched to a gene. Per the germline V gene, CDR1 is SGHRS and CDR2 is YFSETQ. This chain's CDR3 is CASSLPGLAAYEQYF. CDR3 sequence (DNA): TGCGCCAGCAGCTTGCCGGGACTAGCGGCCTACGAGCAGTACTTC.

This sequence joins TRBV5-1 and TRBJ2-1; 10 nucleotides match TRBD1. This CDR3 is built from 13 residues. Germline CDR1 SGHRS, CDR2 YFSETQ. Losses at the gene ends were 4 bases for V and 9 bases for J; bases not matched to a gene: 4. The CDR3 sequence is CASSTRDRGEQFF. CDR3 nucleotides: TGCGCCAGCAGCACCCGGGACAGGGGTGAGCAGTTCTTC.

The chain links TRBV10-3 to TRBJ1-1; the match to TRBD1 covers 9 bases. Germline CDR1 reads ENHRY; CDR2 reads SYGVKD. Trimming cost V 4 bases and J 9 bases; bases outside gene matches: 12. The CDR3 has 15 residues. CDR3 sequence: CAISGQIGTGKKAFF. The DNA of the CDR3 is TGTGCCATCAGTGGACAGATAGGGACAGGGAAAAAAGCTTTCTTT.

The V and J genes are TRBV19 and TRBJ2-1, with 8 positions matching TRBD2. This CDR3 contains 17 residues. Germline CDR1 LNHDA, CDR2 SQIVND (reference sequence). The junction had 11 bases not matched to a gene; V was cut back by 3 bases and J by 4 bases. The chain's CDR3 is CASSIFSSTSGYNEQFF. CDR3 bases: TGTGCCAGTAGTATCTTTTCTAGCACTAGCGGATACAATGAGCAGTTCTTC.

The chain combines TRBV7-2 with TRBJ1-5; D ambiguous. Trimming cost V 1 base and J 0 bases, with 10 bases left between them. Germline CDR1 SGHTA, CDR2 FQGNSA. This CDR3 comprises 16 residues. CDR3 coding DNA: TGTGCCAGCAGCTTAGGCAGCGTATATAGCAATCAGCCCCAGCATTTT. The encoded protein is CASSLGSVYSNQPQHF.

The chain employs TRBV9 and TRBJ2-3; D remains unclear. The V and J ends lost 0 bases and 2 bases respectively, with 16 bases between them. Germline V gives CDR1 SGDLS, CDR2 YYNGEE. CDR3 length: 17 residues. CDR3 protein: CASSVGAGPIYTDTQYF. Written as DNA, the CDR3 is TGTGCCAGCAGCGTAGGGGCAGGCCCTATCTACACAGATACGCAGTATTTT.

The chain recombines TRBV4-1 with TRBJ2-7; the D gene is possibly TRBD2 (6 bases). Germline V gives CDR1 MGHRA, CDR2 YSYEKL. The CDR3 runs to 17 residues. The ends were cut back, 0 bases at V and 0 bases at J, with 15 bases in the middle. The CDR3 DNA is TGCGCCAGCAGCCAAGATCCCCTTTCTAGCGCCTCCTACGAGCAGTACTTC. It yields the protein CASSQDPLSSASYEQYF.

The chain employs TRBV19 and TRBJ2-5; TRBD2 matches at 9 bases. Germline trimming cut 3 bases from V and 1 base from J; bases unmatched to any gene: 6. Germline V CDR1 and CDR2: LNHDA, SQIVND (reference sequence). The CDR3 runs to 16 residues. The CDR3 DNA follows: TGTGCCAGTAGTATTATTAGCGGGAGTTTCCAAGAGACCCAGTACTTC. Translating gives CASSIISGSFQETQYF.